These 11 T cell receptor beta chains were all obtained from the same sample, sequenced in a study. TCRdb re-called the RT-PCR reads through MiXCR, storing one row per CDR3 protein. Of almost 700,000 distinct CDR3 sequences in the sample, approximately 15% were seen once. The sample was memory CD4+ T cells from blood. The receptors stem from a female donor in good health, serving as a healthy control.

The gene calls are TRBV7-8 and TRBJ2-7, with TRBD1 identical over 9 bases. Looked up from germline, CDR1 is SGHVS and CDR2 is FQNEAQ. After removal of 5 bases from V and 10 bases from J, the junction contained 9 bases not matched to a gene. This CDR3 region has 13 residues. This CDR3 is CASSLSRDREQYF. CDR3 in DNA: TGTGCCAGCAGCCTCTCCCGGGACAGGGAACAGTACTTC.

This clonotype was recorded many times. The genes are TRBV6-2 or TRBV6-3 and TRBJ1-5; D is possibly TRBD1 (6 bases). CDR3 size: 16 residues. Germline-derived CDR1 and CDR2 are MNHEY and SVGEGT. Trimming pared 6 bases from V and 7 bases from J, leaving 22 bases between. CDR3 DNA sequence: TGTGCCAGCAGCCAGGGGATGAGGGGAGTACACCAGCCCCAGCATTTT. Translation gives CASSQGMRGVHQPQHF.

For this clonotype: This may arise from a read error, as a much more abundant clone is one base away. The chain uses TRBV20-1 and TRBJ2-3; possible D gene TRBD2, 5 bases. The CDR3 has 14 residues. CDR1 DFQATT and CDR2 SNEGSKA come from the germline V gene (reference sequence). The CDR3 DNA reads TGCAGTGCTAGGGACGCTTCTAGCACAGATACGCATTATTTT. Its protein product is CSARDASSTDTHYF.

The chain is built from TRBV20-1 and TRBJ2-1; possibly TRBD2 for D (5 bases). The V end was cut by 6 bases, the J end by 10 bases, with 13 bases between. The germline gives CDR1 DFQATT, CDR2 SNEGSKA (reference sequence). The CDR3 is 11 amino acids. CDR3 sequence (DNA): TGCAGTGCCGGGGTCGGGTCCGAGCAGTTCTTC. Translated: CSAGVGSEQFF.

This clonotype has only a few counts. The chain recombines TRBV25-1 with TRBJ1-1; perhaps TRBD1 as D (6 bases). Trimming removed 6 bases at V and 7 bases at J, with 33 bases between. The CDR3 length is 19 residues. In germline, CDR1 is MGHDK, CDR2 SYGVNS. CDR3 sequence reads: CASRARRGGRVDGHYEAFF. The DNA of the CDR3 is TGTGCCAGCAGGGCTCGGCGTGGGGGGCGGGTTGATGGGCATTATGAAGCTTTCTTT.

This clonotype was picked up many times. The rearrangement joins TRBV29-1 to TRBJ2-7; D is unclear. Deletions cut 4 bases from V and 4 bases from J, with 11 bases between. The CDR3 has 12 residues. Germline CDR1 and CDR2: SQVTM and ANQGSEA. Here the CDR3 DNA reads TGCAGCGTTGGCGCGGCGCGGTACGAGCAGTACTTC. This translates into CSVGAARYEQYF.

This clonotype was observed at least ten times. The chain is built from TRBV20-1 and TRBJ1-1; D uncertain. The germline CDR1 and CDR2 sequences are DFQATT and SNEGSKA (reference sequence). This CDR3 is built from 13 residues. The V gene lost 0 bases and the J gene lost 10 bases, with 15 bases spanning the gap. The CDR3 DNA reads as TGCAGTGCTAGAGAGAGGACCGCCGGGCGAGCTTTCTTT. It codes for CSARERTAGRAFF.

This clonotype has a handful of counts. The rearrangement links TRBV13 to TRBJ2-3, with D perhaps given as TRBD1 or TRBD2 (6 bases each). Germline V gives CDR1 PRHDT, CDR2 FYEKMQ (reference sequence). The CDR3 runs to 16 residues. Trimming removed 3 bases at V and 5 bases at J, with 18 bases between. The CDR3 is CASSLYFWGARDTQYF. The CDR3 DNA is TGTGCCAGCAGCTTGTATTTTTGGGGGGCGAGAGATACGCAGTATTTT.

J is TRBJ2-2 and V is TRBV29-1; 12 bases are shared with TRBD2. Looked up from germline, CDR1 is SQVTM and CDR2 is ANQGSEA. Trimming cost V 6 bases and J 5 bases; bases outside gene matches: 4. The CDR3 has 14 residues. Here the CDR3 DNA reads TGCAGCGTGGCGACTAGCGGGAGTACCGGGGAGCTGTTTTTT. Protein: CSVATSGSTGELFF.

Only a few counts were recorded for this clonotype. CDR3 sequence reads: CASSIGRQATPSTDTQYF. CDR3 nucleotide sequence: TGTGCCAGCAGCATAGGCCGACAGGCAACCCCTAGCACAGATACGCAGTATTTT. The chain has TRBV7-2 and TRBJ2-3; TRBD1 might be the D (6 bases). V lost 5 bases, J lost 0 bases, and 21 bases lay in between. There are 18 residues in the CDR3. Germline-derived CDR1 and CDR2 are SGHTA and FQGNSA.

This clonotype has a count of ten or more. The rearrangement uses TRBV12-3 or TRBV12-4 and TRBJ1-4; unclear D gene. This CDR3 has 15 amino acids. The germline V and J ends were trimmed by 6 bases and 3 bases, with 14 bases remaining between them. Here the CDR3 reads CASSISYLANEKLFF. The CDR3 region has the DNA TGTGCCAGCAGCATCTCATACTTAGCTAATGAAAAACTGTTTTTT.